The present T cell receptor beta chain was sequenced within a study of blood T cell repertoires in COVID-19. Study overall: From T cells, B-cell-depleted T cells, or PBMCs came the material, which was cDNA or gDNA.

Using immunoSEQ multiplex PCR, the repertoire was profiled, and TCRdb retains in-frame clones only, with some absent. Seen here are approximately 150,000 clones, 75% to 90% observed once, and the top ten hold roughly an eighth. Recruited during active infection, patients (from Seattle) were subsequently followed longitudinally. CDR1 and CDR2 from the germline V gene are SGHRS and YFSETQ. CDR3 length: 17 amino acids. J lost 1 base, V lost 4 bases, and 5 bases had no gene match. The V gene is TRBV5-1, the J gene TRBJ2-2; TRBD1 matches 12 bases. The sample was peripheral blood. The origin of this receptor is a young man with COVID-19, enrolled during active disease. The CDR3 nucleotides are TGCGCCAGCAGCACGGGACAGGGGGCTTTGAACACCGGGGAGCTGTTTTTT. Translated: CASSTGQGALNTGELFF.